The rows below give T cell receptor beta chains drawn from one sample of a study of blood T cell repertoires in COVID-19. The protocol was immunoSEQ multiplex PCR, while the TCRdb copy is restricted to in-frame clones and leaves out a portion. This table holds fewer than 90,000 clones, more than 80% found once. Source material: peripheral blood. The receptors were gathered from a woman of 80 years or more with active COVID-19. Both conserved end residues are part of each CDR3. Fields, in order: V gene, J gene, D gene, clone size, CDR3 protein, CDR3 DNA. D genes are given only for firm matches. Size tells how often a clone was seen (once, few, many) or the class of an expanded clone, and some rows leave it out.

TRBV9	TRBJ2-1	TRBD2	-	CASSDTSGLNEQFF	TGTGCCAGCAGCGATACTAGCGGGCTAAATGAGCAGTTCTTC
TRBV7-3	TRBJ1-6	-	few	CASSTTPRTPLHF	TGTGCCAGCAGTACAACCCCACGAACCCCCCTCCACTTT
TRBV3-1/TRBV3-2	TRBJ2-7	TRBD1	-	CASRPDRGSSYEQYF	TGTGCCAGCAGGCCCGACAGGGGGTCCTCCTACGAGCAGTACTTC
TRBV7-2	TRBJ2-1	TRBD2	-	CASSLVGGTSGYNEQFF	TGTGCCAGCAGCTTAGTAGGAGGGACTAGCGGTTACAATGAGCAGTTCTTC
TRBV18	TRBJ1-6	-	-	CASSPGQWDSPLHF	TGTGCCAGCTCACCCGGACAGTGGGATTCACCCCTCCACTTT
TRBV5-1	TRBJ1-2	-	-	CASSYYWEGYGYTF	TGCGCCAGCAGTTACTATTGGGAGGGGTATGGCTACACCTTC
TRBV20-1	TRBJ1-3	-	-	CSADTGNTIYF	TGCAGTGCGGACACTGGAAACACCATATATTTT
TRBV27	TRBJ2-7	TRBD2	-	CASSSKLPGLAGGLHNEQYF	TGTGCCAGCAGTTCTAAACTGCCGGGACTAGCGGGAGGGCTTCACAACGAGCAGTACTTC
TRBV6-6	TRBJ2-1	-	-	CASRTGSSYNEQFF	TGTGCCAGCAGAACGGGGAGCTCCTACAATGAGCAGTTCTTC
TRBV5-4	TRBJ2-2	-	-	CASSSTGQGTGELFF	TGTGCCAGCAGCTCCACAGGGCAAGGCACCGGGGAGCTGTTTTTT
TRBV19	TRBJ1-1	-	-	CASSSGWSEAFF	TGTGCCAGTAGTTCCGGTTGGAGTGAAGCTTTCTTT
TRBV7-2	TRBJ2-3	TRBD2	-	CASSLVASGRDTQYF	TGTGCCAGCAGCTTAGTAGCTAGCGGGAGGGATACGCAGTATTTT
TRBV23-1	TRBJ2-3	TRBD2	-	CASSQFWTSGRSTDTQYF	TGCGCCAGCAGTCAATTCTGGACTAGCGGGAGAAGCACAGATACGCAGTATTTT
TRBV3-1/TRBV3-2	TRBJ2-7	TRBD2	-	CASSQVSLAGDEQYF	TGTGCCAGCAGCCAAGTAAGTCTAGCGGGAGACGAGCAGTACTTC
TRBV15	TRBJ2-3	TRBD2	-	CATSRDTAGGPDTQYF	TGTGCCACCAGCAGAGATACAGCGGGAGGGCCGGATACGCAGTATTTT
TRBV7-2	TRBJ2-3	TRBD2	-	CASSLVGLAVVTDTQYF	TGTGCCAGCAGCTTAGTGGGACTAGCGGTGGTCACAGATACGCAGTATTTT
TRBV27	TRBJ2-1	TRBD1	-	CASSFRLDGLGQVNNEQFF	TGTGCCAGCAGTTTTCGCCTCGACGGATTGGGACAGGTGAACAATGAGCAGTTCTTC
TRBV7-2	TRBJ2-1	TRBD2	-	CASSLLAGGREQFF	TGTGCCAGCAGCTTACTAGCGGGAGGCCGTGAGCAGTTCTTC
TRBV19	TRBJ2-7	TRBD1	-	CASSGPGQYYEQYF	TGTGCCAGTAGTGGCCCGGGACAGTACTACGAGCAGTACTTC